This passage covers 9 T cell receptor beta chains from one sample sequenced in a study of identical twins. One entry per CDR3 protein results from TCRdb running MiXCR on the 5' RACE reads. The sample carries roughly 500,000 distinct CDR3 sequences, under 25% recorded once. The sample was also linked to a second study, of T cells expressing NK-cell markers.

The source material was CD4+ T cells sorted from blood. These receptors originate from a woman under 30 in good health.

CDR3 protein: CASSLVGRGDSPLHF. The CDR3 DNA reads TGTGCCAGCAGTTTAGTCGGCAGGGGTGATTCACCCCTCCACTTT. This rearrangement joins TRBV12-3 or TRBV12-4 to TRBJ1-6; a possible D gene is TRBD1 (6 bases). The CDR3 spans 15 residues. The ends were cut back, 1 base at V and 8 bases at J, with 12 bases in the middle.

This sequence joins TRBV24-1 and TRBJ1-1; D may be TRBD1 (5 bases). From germline, CDR1 is KGHDR and CDR2 SFDVKD. V dropped 5 bases and J dropped 9 bases, with 9 bases sitting between them. CDR3 size: 11 residues. CDR3 in amino acids: CATSAREQAFF. The CDR3 coding sequence is TGTGCCACCAGTGCCAGGGAACAAGCTTTCTTT.

This clonotype has just a few counts. This chain links TRBV7-2 with TRBJ2-7; 10 nucleotides line up with TRBD2. The CDR3 loop spans 16 amino acids. V was pared by 1 base and J by 3 bases, with 6 bases of the junction left unmatched. Germline-derived CDR1 and CDR2 are SGHTA and FQGNSA. CDR3 bases: TGTGCCAGCAGCTTAGAAGGTACTAGCGGGATCTACGAGCAGTACTTC. Amino acids: CASSLEGTSGIYEQYF.

This clonotype was counted a few times. J is TRBJ2-7 and V is TRBV20-1; a weak D match, TRBD2 (7 bases). Trimming stripped 0 bases from V and 0 bases from J, with 18 bases between. The germline CDR1 and CDR2 sequences are DFQATT and SNEGSKA (reference sequence). The CDR3 consists of 17 residues. The DNA for the CDR3 is TGCAGTGCTAGAGATCCTCGGGGGGCGGGTCACTCCTACGAGCAGTACTTC. This codes for CSARDPRGAGHSYEQYF.

This clonotype was found a few times. V is TRBV27 and J is TRBJ2-5; a possible D gene is TRBD2 (5 bases). Germline lookup yields CDR1 MNHEY and CDR2 SMNVEV (reference sequence). Trimming took 7 bases from V and 4 from J, leaving 16 bases between them. The CDR3 contains 14 residues. CDR3 in DNA: TGTGCCAGCACCTCGACCCGGGAAGGAGAGACCCAGTACTTC. Residues: CASTSTREGETQYF.

V usage is TRBV19 and J usage is TRBJ1-2; no firm D call. Trimming removed 9 bases from V and 8 bases from J, with 19 bases in between. CDR3 length equals 13 residues. CDR1 is LNHDA, CDR2 SQIVND, per germline (reference sequence). The CDR3 bases are TGTGCCAGCCGACGGGATCCAAGGTCGGGCTACACCTTC. Amino acid sequence: CASRRDPRSGYTF.

V gene TRBV20-1 combines with J gene TRBJ2-6; the D call may be TRBD1 or TRBD2 (5 bases each). In germline, CDR1 is DFQATT, CDR2 SNEGSKA (reference sequence). V lost 6 bases and J 0 bases, leaving 12 bases between the germline ends. The CDR3 runs 15 residues. The CDR3 loop is CSAWDGSSGANVLTF. CDR3 coding DNA: TGCAGTGCGTGGGACGGTAGCTCTGGGGCCAACGTCCTGACTTTC.

The V gene is TRBV11-2, the J gene TRBJ1-5; perhaps TRBD1 as D (6 bases). Germline V CDR1 and CDR2: SGHAT, FQNNGV. This CDR3 comprises 14 residues. V dropped 5 bases and J dropped 7 bases, with 15 bases sitting between them. As DNA, the CDR3 is TGTGCCAGCAGCCGAACAGGGCCAGAGCAGCCCCAGCATTTT. Translated: CASSRTGPEQPQHF.

This sequence joins TRBV9 and TRBJ2-7, with D unclear. V lost 1 base and J 7 bases, leaving 12 bases between the germline ends. The CDR3 runs to 13 residues. The germline V gene has CDR1 SGDLS and CDR2 YYNGEE. CDR3 nucleotides: TGTGCCAGCAGCGTAAGGCTGGGTACAGAGCAGTACTTC. Its protein is CASSVRLGTEQYF.